The T cell receptor beta chain described here comes from a study of shared clonotypes between healthy human individuals. The study, taken as a whole, reports: Tissue TCR repertoires likely differ from these blood-only repertoires.

The CDR3 sequence is 17 residues long. Germline loops: CDR1 SGHRS, CDR2 YFSETQ. V was shortened by 0 bases and J by 0 bases, with 14 bases between the two germline ends. On this clone itself: The antigen is unknown.

Naive CD8 cells lacked CD45RO and underwent positive selection for CCR7, leaving out terminally differentiated effector memory CD45RA+ cells. Method: immunoSEQ multiplex PCR; TCRdb's copy keeps in-frame clones and lacks some. The table shows 2 million or so clones, with approximately 94% occurring only once. The chain recombines TRBV5-1 with TRBJ2-3; D is uncertain. Source material: naive CD8+ T cells sorted from blood. The sequence derives from a young man in good health. CDR3 DNA: TGCGCCAGCAGCTTGGAGGGTGGCAGAACCAGCACAGATACGCAGTATTTT. Translation: CASSLEGGRTSTDTQYF. Variable domain in full (rest from reference TRBV5-1 and TRBJ2-3): KAGVTQTPRYLIKTRGQQVTLSCSPISGHRSVSWYQQTPGQGLQFLFEYFSETQRNKGNFPGRFSGRQFSNSRSEMNVSTLELGDSALYLCASSLEGGRTSTDTQYFGPGTRLTVL.